Listed below are T cell receptor beta chains from one sample, sequenced in a study of T-cell memory formation after mild COVID-19. TCRdb reprocessed the 5' RACE reads via MiXCR and lists one record per CDR3 protein. The sample contains fewer than 650,000 distinct CDR3 sequences, approximately 15% of which appear only once. The sequenced sample consisted of PBMCs or a T cell subset sorted from them (not recorded which). These receptors came from an adult woman who had mild COVID-19 (a few samples of this study predate the infection). Cell type and time point are not known. Each CDR3 is given with its conserved first and last residue. The order of the fields is clone size, D gene, V gene, J gene, CDR3 protein, CDR3 DNA. D genes are given only for firm matches. Size is omitted from some rows. Given values are once, few, many or a class for expanded clones.

-	TRBD1	TRBV29-1	TRBJ2-2	CSVEGTGATGELFF	TGCAGCGTTGAGGGGACAGGGGCCACCGGGGAGCTGTTTTTT
-	-	TRBV20-1	TRBJ1-2	CSAREWLTGYGYTF	TGCAGTGCTAGAGAGTGGTTAACGGGCTATGGCTACACCTTC
few	TRBD2	TRBV7-6	TRBJ2-5	CASSSIFSGNGETQYF	TGTGCCAGCAGTTCCATATTTAGCGGGAACGGAGAGACCCAGTACTTC
-	-	TRBV25-1	TRBJ1-2	CASSENYGYTF	TGTGCCAGCAGTGAAAACTATGGCTACACCTTC
-	-	TRBV18	TRBJ1-2	CASLHVNPAFYGYTF	TGTGCCAGCTTACATGTGAACCCTGCTTTTTATGGCTACACCTTC
-	-	TRBV4-3	TRBJ1-1	CASSQDTANTEAFF	TGCGCCAGCAGCCAAGACACAGCGAACACTGAAGCTTTCTTT
few	-	TRBV6-2/TRBV6-3	TRBJ1-1	CASRMGPWTRDADTEAFF	TGTGCCAGCAGGATGGGCCCCTGGACACGGGATGCGGACACTGAAGCTTTCTTT
few	-	TRBV30	TRBJ2-7	CAWSKADFYEQYF	TGTGCCTGGAGTAAGGCCGATTTTTACGAGCAGTACTTC
-	-	TRBV7-8	TRBJ2-5	CASSLRGNGETQYF	TGTGCCAGCAGCTTAAGGGGGAACGGGGAGACCCAGTACTTC
few	TRBD1	TRBV19	TRBJ2-2	CATQTGRNTGELFF	TGTGCCACGCAGACAGGGCGGAACACCGGGGAGCTGTTTTTT
few	-	TRBV5-1	TRBJ1-3	CASSPEVHPSGNTIYF	TGCGCCAGCAGCCCCGAGGTACACCCAAGTGGAAACACCATATATTTT
few	-	TRBV5-5	TRBJ2-4	CASSTSGGIQYF	TGTGCCAGCAGCACGTCTGGGGGCATTCAGTACTTC
few	-	TRBV18	TRBJ2-5	CASSPPTGMETQYF	TGTGCCAGCTCACCACCAACGGGGATGGAGACCCAGTACTTC
-	-	TRBV7-9	TRBJ2-2	CASSKIQGPGELFF	TGTGCCAGCAGCAAAATTCAGGGACCCGGGGAGCTGTTTTTT
few	-	TRBV4-1	TRBJ1-3	CASSTLQGPGNTIYF	TGCGCCAGCAGCACCCTACAGGGACCTGGAAACACCATATATTTT
-	-	TRBV6-5	TRBJ2-1	CASRLLSGPEQFF	TGTGCCAGCAGGTTACTTAGCGGACCGGAGCAGTTCTTC
-	-	TRBV4-2	TRBJ2-1	CASSQDDLVQSYNEQFF	TGTGCCAGCAGCCAAGATGACCTAGTACAATCCTACAATGAGCAGTTCTTC
-	-	TRBV3-1	TRBJ1-2	CASSLSSTGPLGYTF	TGTGCCAGCAGCCTATCTTCGACAGGCCCTCTTGGCTACACCTTC
-	-	TRBV10-3	TRBJ2-3	CAISDSSTDTQYF	TGTGCCATCAGTGACTCGAGCACAGATACGCAGTATTTT
-	-	TRBV11-3	TRBJ2-7	CASSPNMGYEQYF	TGTGCCAGCAGCCCGAACATGGGGTACGAGCAGTACTTC
-	-	TRBV7-3	TRBJ2-3	CASSHFRGGDTDTQYF	TGTGCCAGCAGCCACTTCCGCGGCGGGGACACAGATACGCAGTATTTT
few	-	TRBV7-3	TRBJ2-7	CASSLNLAYEQYF	TGTGCCAGCAGCTTGAACTTGGCCTACGAGCAGTACTTC
-	-	TRBV6-5	TRBJ2-5	CASSPESLGETQYF	TGTGCCAGCAGCCCCGAGTCCCTCGGAGAGACCCAGTACTTC
-	-	TRBV9	TRBJ2-1	CASSVPSASYNEQFF	TGTGCCAGCAGCGTCCCTAGCGCGTCCTACAATGAGCAGTTCTTC
many	TRBD1	TRBV19	TRBJ1-5	CASSIDDRARLGNQPQHF	TGTGCCAGTAGTATAGACGACAGGGCCCGGTTGGGCAATCAGCCCCAGCATTTT
few	TRBD1	TRBV5-1	TRBJ2-7	CASSFGASRTGAIYEQYF	TGCGCCAGCAGCTTTGGAGCTTCCCGTACAGGGGCAATATACGAGCAGTACTTC
-	TRBD2	TRBV20-1	TRBJ2-7	CSARDYAGGTYEQYF	TGCAGTGCTAGAGATTACGCGGGAGGGACCTACGAGCAGTACTTC
few	TRBD1	TRBV5-1	TRBJ1-6	CASSRSTGVNSPLHF	TGCGCCAGCAGCCGATCCACAGGGGTTAATTCACCCCTCCACTTT
-	-	TRBV25-1	TRBJ2-3	CASSLQGSTQYF	TGTGCCAGCAGTCTTCAGGGAAGCACGCAGTATTTT
-	-	TRBV5-1	TRBJ1-5	CASSPDRLGGQPQHF	TGCGCCAGCAGCCCTGACCGGTTAGGGGGTCAGCCCCAGCATTTT
few	TRBD1	TRBV27	TRBJ2-7	CASSYTGAHEQYF	TGTGCCAGCAGTTATACAGGGGCCCACGAGCAGTACTTC
few	TRBD1	TRBV2	TRBJ2-7	CASSDGTGAWEQYF	TGTGCCAGCAGTGATGGGACAGGGGCTTGGGAGCAGTACTTC
-	TRBD1	TRBV4-1	TRBJ1-2	CASSRADRGRKGYTF	TGCGCCAGCAGCCGCGCGGACAGGGGTCGGAAAGGCTACACCTTC
-	TRBD2	TRBV6-4	TRBJ2-1	CASSRERDPYNEQFF	TGTGCCAGCAGCCGAGAGCGGGACCCCTACAATGAGCAGTTCTTC
-	-	TRBV6-2/TRBV6-3	TRBJ2-7	CASSDSLAPEQYF	TGTGCCAGCAGTGACTCCTTGGCTCCCGAGCAGTACTTC
-	TRBD2	TRBV9	TRBJ2-1	CASSPSTSGRGGEQFF	TGTGCCAGCAGTCCTTCGACTAGCGGGAGGGGCGGTGAGCAGTTCTTC
few	TRBD2	TRBV5-1	TRBJ2-1	CASSSSLAGVSYEQFF	TGCGCCAGCAGCTCTTCTCTAGCGGGAGTTTCTTATGAGCAGTTCTTC
few	-	TRBV7-6	TRBJ2-2	CASSLGYTSGGELFF	TGTGCCAGCAGCTTAGGGTACACCTCGGGCGGGGAGCTGTTTTTT
many	-	TRBV11-2	TRBJ2-3	CASSYRDDTDTQYF	TGTGCCAGCAGCTACCGGGACGACACAGATACGCAGTATTTT
few	-	TRBV4-1	TRBJ1-5	CASSQREWGDRSNQPQHF	TGCGCCAGCAGCCAAAGGGAATGGGGGGACCGGAGCAATCAGCCCCAGCATTTT
-	-	TRBV4-2	TRBJ2-3	CASSYIGASETDTQYF	TGTGCCAGCAGCTATATTGGGGCTAGCGAAACAGATACGCAGTATTTT
few	-	TRBV12-3/TRBV12-4	TRBJ2-5	CASTGPTRETQYF	TGTGCCAGTACCGGACCCACGAGGGAGACCCAGTACTTC
few	-	TRBV21-1	TRBJ2-7	CASSKARCSYEQYF	TGTGCCAGCAGCAAAGCACGGTGCTCCTACGAGCAGTACTTC
-	-	TRBV4-2	TRBJ1-4	CASSQAETSLEKLFF	TGTGCCAGCAGCCAAGCGGAGACCTCGCTAGAAAAACTGTTTTTT
-	TRBD1	TRBV5-4	TRBJ2-7	CASSSQGASYEQYF	TGTGCCAGCAGCTCACAGGGGGCGTCCTACGAGCAGTACTTC